This TCR beta chain came from a study of blood T cell repertoires in COVID-19. Study details: Sites across the United States, Italy and Spain contributed samples from acute and convalescent COVID-19. Sample material is recorded as cDNA or gDNA derived from T cells, B-cell-depleted T cells, or PBMCs.

Clones were read by immunoSEQ multiplex PCR, and TCRdb kept only the in-frame ones, dropping some. Of 70,000 to 80,000 clones in the sample, about 91% were seen once. The junction had 8 bases not matched to a gene; V was cut back by 0 bases and J by 7 bases. The CDR3 loop spans 16 amino acids. Germline V CDR1 and CDR2: SGHNT, YYREEE (reference sequence). This clonotype was obtained from a woman aged 55-69 years with active COVID-19. Source material: peripheral blood. V gene TRBV5-4 combines with J gene TRBJ2-2, with TRBD1 matching over 8 bases. The CDR3 protein is CASSLGTGGEFGELFF. DNA of the CDR3: TGTGCCAGCAGCTTGGGTACAGGGGGAGAATTCGGGGAGCTGTTTTTT.